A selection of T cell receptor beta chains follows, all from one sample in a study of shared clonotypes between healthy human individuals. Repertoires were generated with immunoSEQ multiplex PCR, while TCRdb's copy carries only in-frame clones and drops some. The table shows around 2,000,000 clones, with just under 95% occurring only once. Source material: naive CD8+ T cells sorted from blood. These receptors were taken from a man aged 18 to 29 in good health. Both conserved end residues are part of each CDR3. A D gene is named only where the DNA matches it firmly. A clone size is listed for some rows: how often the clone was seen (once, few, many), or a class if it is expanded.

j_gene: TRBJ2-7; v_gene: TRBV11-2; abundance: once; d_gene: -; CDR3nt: TGTGCCAGCAGCTTATCGCAGCAACCCTACGAGCAGTACTTC; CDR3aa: CASSLSQQPYEQYF
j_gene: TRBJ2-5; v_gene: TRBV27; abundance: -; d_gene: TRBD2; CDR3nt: TGTGCCAGCAGCATAGGCGGGGGGACCGAGACCCAGTACTTC; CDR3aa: CASSIGGGTETQYF
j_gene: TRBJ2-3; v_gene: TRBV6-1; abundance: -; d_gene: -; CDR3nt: TGTGCCAGCAGTGGGCCGGGCTTTGGGGGCACAGATACGCAGTATTTT; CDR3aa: CASSGPGFGGTDTQYF
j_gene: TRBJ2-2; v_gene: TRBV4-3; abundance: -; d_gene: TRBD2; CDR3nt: TGCGCCAGCAGCCGGAGGACCCCGGGACTAGCGGACCCTAGGGCCGGGGAGCTGTTTTTT; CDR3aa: CASSRRTPGLADPRAGELFF
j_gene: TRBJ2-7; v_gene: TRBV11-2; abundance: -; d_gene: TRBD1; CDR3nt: TGTGCCAGCAGCTTCCACCGGACAGGGGGCACATACGAGCAGTACTTC; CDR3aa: CASSFHRTGGTYEQYF
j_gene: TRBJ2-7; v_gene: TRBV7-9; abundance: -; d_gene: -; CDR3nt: TGTGCCAGCAGCCCCCCCGAAGGCTGGGCCTACGAGCAGTACTTC; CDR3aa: CASSPPEGWAYEQYF
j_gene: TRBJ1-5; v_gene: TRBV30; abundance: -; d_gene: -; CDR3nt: TGTGCCTGGAGTAACTCCCTGGGGGGCGCGGACAATCAGCCCCAGCATTTT; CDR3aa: CAWSNSLGGADNQPQHF
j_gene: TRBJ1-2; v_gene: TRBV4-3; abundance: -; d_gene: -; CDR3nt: TGCGCCAGCAGCCAATTAGACAGGTCCTATGGCTACACCTTC; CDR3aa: CASSQLDRSYGYTF
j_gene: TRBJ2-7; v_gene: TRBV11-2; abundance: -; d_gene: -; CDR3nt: TGTGCCAGCAGCTTCGACTACTCCTACGAGCAGTACTTC; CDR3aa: CASSFDYSYEQYF
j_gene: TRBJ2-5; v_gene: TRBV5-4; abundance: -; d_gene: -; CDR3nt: TGTGCCAGCAGCTTATCTGGGACGTTGGAGACCCAGTACTTC; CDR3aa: CASSLSGTLETQYF
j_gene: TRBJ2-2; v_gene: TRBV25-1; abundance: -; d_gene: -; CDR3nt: TGTGCCAGCGGGACCGGGGAGCTGTTTTTT; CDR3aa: CASGTGELFF
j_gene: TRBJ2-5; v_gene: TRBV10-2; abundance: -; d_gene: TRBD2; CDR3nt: TGCGCCAGCAGATTACTAGCGGGAGGAGGGGAGACCCAGTACTTC; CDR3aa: CASRLLAGGGETQYF
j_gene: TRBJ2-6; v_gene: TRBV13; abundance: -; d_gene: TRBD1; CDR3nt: TGTGCCAGCAGAGACGGACAGGTAAACTCTGGGGCCAACGTCCTGACTTTC; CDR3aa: CASRDGQVNSGANVLTF
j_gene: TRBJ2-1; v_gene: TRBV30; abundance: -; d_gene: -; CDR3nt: TGTGCCTGGAGTGTATTAGGCAATGATGAGCAGTTCTTC; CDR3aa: CAWSVLGNDEQFF
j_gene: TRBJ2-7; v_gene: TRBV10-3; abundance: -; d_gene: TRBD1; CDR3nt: TGTGCCACAACGGGACAGGACTCCTACGAGCAGTACTTC; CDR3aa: CATTGQDSYEQYF
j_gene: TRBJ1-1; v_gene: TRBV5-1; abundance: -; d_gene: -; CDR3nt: TGCGCCAGCAGCAGGGGGGTCACTGAAGCTTTCTTT; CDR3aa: CASSRGVTEAFF
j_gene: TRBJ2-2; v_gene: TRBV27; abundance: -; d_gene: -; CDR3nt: TGTGCCAGCAGTTTTGTGGGGCCAGGGACCGGGGAGCTGTTTTTT; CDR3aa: CASSFVGPGTGELFF